This T cell receptor beta chain was observed in a study of blood T cell repertoires in COVID-19. Study-level background: Sites across the United States, Italy and Spain contributed samples from acute and convalescent COVID-19. PBMCs, B-cell-depleted T cells, or T cells provided the cDNA or gDNA that made up the material.

There are 14 residues in the CDR3. The V end was cut by 3 bases, the J end by 3 bases, with 13 bases between. Germline loops: CDR1 SGHRS, CDR2 YFSETQ. Per the original methods: It was from reference gene primer amplification that nucleated cell counts were estimated. Clones were sequenced by immunoSEQ multiplex PCR, and TCRdb holds only the in-frame ones, with some missing. Clonal size and the V and J genes are those of that table, whereas D and trimming came from the DNA. The sample yields 100,000 to 150,000 clones, about 86% seen once. This clone is a singleton in its sample. This TCR was recovered from a man of 80 years or more with active or convalescent COVID-19. The chain employs TRBV5-1 and TRBJ2-7; D might be TRBD1 (6 bases). Sequenced material: peripheral blood. In nucleotides, the CDR3 is TGCGCCAGCAGCTATACCGCAGGGGACTACGAGCAGTACTTC. This sequence encodes CASSYTAGDYEQYF.